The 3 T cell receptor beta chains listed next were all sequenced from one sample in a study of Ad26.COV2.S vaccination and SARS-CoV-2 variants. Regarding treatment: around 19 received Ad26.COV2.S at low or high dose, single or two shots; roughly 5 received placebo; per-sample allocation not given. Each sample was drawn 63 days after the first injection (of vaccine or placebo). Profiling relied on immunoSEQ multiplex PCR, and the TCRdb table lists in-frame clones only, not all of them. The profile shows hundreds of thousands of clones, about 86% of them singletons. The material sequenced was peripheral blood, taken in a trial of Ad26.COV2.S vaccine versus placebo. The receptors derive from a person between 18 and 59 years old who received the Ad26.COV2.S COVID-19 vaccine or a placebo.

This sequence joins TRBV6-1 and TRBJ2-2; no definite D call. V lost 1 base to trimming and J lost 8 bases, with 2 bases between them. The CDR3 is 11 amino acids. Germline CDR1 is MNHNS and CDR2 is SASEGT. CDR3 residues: CASSEGGELFF. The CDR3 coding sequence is TGTGCCAGCAGTGAAGGAGGGGAGCTGTTTTTT.

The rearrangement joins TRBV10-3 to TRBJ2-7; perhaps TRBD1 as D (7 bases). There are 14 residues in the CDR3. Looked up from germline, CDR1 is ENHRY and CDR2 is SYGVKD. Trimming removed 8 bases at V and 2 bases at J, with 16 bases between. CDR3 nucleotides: TGTGCCATCCGCGGGACAGAAGCCCCCTACGAGCAGTACTTC. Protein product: CAIRGTEAPYEQYF.

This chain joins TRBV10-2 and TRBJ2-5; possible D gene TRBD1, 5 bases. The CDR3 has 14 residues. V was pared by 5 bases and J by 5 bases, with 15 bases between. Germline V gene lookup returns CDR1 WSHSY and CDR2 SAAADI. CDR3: CASSLVTEGETQYF. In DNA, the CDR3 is TGCGCCAGCAGTCTCGTGACAGAAGGGGAGACCCAGTACTTC.